The 18 T cell receptor beta chains in this list originate from one sample, sequenced in a study of graft-versus-host responses after intestinal transplantation. Using immunoSEQ multiplex PCR, the repertoire was profiled, and TCRdb retains in-frame clones only, with some absent. Of 90,000 to 120,000 clones listed, around 90% are singletons. These TCRs' antigens remain unknown. The sample here was unstimulated CD4+ T cells sorted from spleen or lymph node cells, taken before transplant. Receptors originate from a human donor who was the organ donor for an intestinal transplant.

CDR3 DNA sequence: TGTGCCAGCAGCTCGGGGGACGGGGAGACCCAGTACTTC. Protein sequence: CASSSGDGETQYF. This chain connects TRBV11-3 to TRBJ2-5; perhaps TRBD2 as D (6 bases). The germline V gene encodes CDR1 SGHNT and CDR2 YENEEA. The CDR3 loop spans 13 amino acids. V was pared by 4 bases and J by 5 bases, with 11 bases between.

The J gene is TRBJ2-7, the V gene TRBV7-2; D remains ambiguous. The germline V gene has CDR1 SGHTA and CDR2 FQGNSA. The germline V and J ends were trimmed by 3 bases and 2 bases, with 8 bases remaining between them. The CDR3 extends over 13 amino acids. The CDR3, as DNA: TGTGCCAGCAGCTTCGCCTCCCCCTACGAGCAGTACTTC. Amino acids: CASSFASPYEQYF.

This rearrangement joins TRBV6-1 to TRBJ1-6; 8 bases map to TRBD1. Trimming removed 2 bases from V and 8 bases from J; junction bases left unmatched: 2. Germline V lookup: CDR1 MNHNS, CDR2 SASEGT. The CDR3 runs 14 residues. The CDR3 loop is CASSEMDRDSPLHF. As DNA, the CDR3 is TGTGCCAGCAGTGAAATGGACAGGGATTCACCCCTCCACTTT.

The chain links TRBV4-1 to TRBJ2-7; D may be TRBD2 (6 bases). The CDR3 consists of 16 residues. Germline V gene data show CDR1 as MGHRA and CDR2 as YSYEKL. V shed 4 bases and J shed 0 bases, with 16 bases lying between them. The chain's CDR3 is CASSRRLGEASYEQYF. The CDR3 DNA follows: TGCGCCAGCAGCCGCCGACTTGGGGAGGCCTCCTACGAGCAGTACTTC.

This rearrangement joins TRBV6-5 to TRBJ2-7; 7 bases map to TRBD1. The CDR3 length is 14 residues. V gave up 7 bases and J gave up 3 bases; unmatched junction bases: 9. CDR1 and CDR2 from the germline V gene are MNHEY and SVGAGI. CDR3 in amino acids: CASTRTGTFYEQYF. The CDR3 DNA reads as TGTGCCAGCACCCGGACAGGAACCTTCTACGAGCAGTACTTC.

The chain uses TRBV28 and TRBJ2-7; D gene uncertain. The CDR3 is 14 residues long. CDR1 and CDR2 (germline): MDHEN, SYDVKM. With 7 bases removed from V and 0 bases from J, the gap between germline ends came to 13 bases. This CDR3 is CASKVGGSSYEQYF. CDR3 in DNA: TGTGCCAGCAAGGTCGGCGGAAGCTCCTACGAGCAGTACTTC.

The rearrangement joins TRBV5-6 to TRBJ1-5; D is undetermined. Trimming stripped 4 bases from V and 2 bases from J, with 10 bases between. In germline, CDR1 is SGHDT, CDR2 YYEEEE. This CDR3 has 14 residues. CDR3 loop: CASSRRRRNQPQHF. The DNA for the CDR3 is TGTGCCAGCAGCCGCCGACGTCGCAATCAGCCCCAGCATTTT. The complete variable domain, with remaining parts taken from reference TRBV5-6 and TRBJ1-5, reads DAGVTQSPTHLIKTRGQQVTLRCSPKSGHDTVSWYQQALGQGPQFIFQYYEEEERQRGNFPDRFSGHQFPNYSSELNVNALLLGDSALYLCASSRRRRNQPQHFGDGTRLSIL.

This rearrangement joins TRBV27 to TRBJ2-5; D unclear. CDR1 MNHEY and CDR2 SMNVEV come from the germline V gene (reference sequence). The CDR3 sequence is 15 residues long. V lost 2 bases, J lost 4 bases, and 14 bases lay in between. CDR3 loop: CASSLGGARLETQYF. The CDR3 DNA reads as TGTGCCAGCAGTTTAGGCGGAGCTAGACTAGAGACCCAGTACTTC.

The V gene is TRBV27, the J gene TRBJ2-3; unclear D gene. The CDR3 is 13 residues long. Germline-derived CDR1 and CDR2 are MNHEY and SMNVEV (reference sequence). V was shortened by 3 bases and J by 8 bases, with 12 bases between the two germline ends. The CDR3 spells CASSFSRTRTQYF. CDR3 sequence (DNA): TGTGCCAGCAGTTTTTCCCGGACGCGTACGCAGTATTTT.

The chain carries TRBV2 and TRBJ1-4; no clear D gene. Germline CDR1 is SNHLY and CDR2 is FYNNEI. Trimming shortened V by 6 bases and J by 1 base, and 12 bases separated the two germline ends. The CDR3 contains 15 residues. The CDR3, as DNA: TGTGCCAGCAGAATACAACGGGGAACTAATGAAAAACTGTTTTTT. This sequence encodes CASRIQRGTNEKLFF.

The gene calls are TRBV5-1 and TRBJ2-7; 7 bases match TRBD1. Germline trimming cut 1 base from V and 3 bases from J; bases unmatched to any gene: 4. This CDR3 comprises 14 residues. The germline V gene has CDR1 SGHRS and CDR2 YFSETQ. The CDR3 DNA reads as TGCGCCAGCAGCTTGACCGGACAGGTCTACGAGCAGTACTTC. Its translation: CASSLTGQVYEQYF. The full variable domain, rest sourced from reference TRBV5-1 and TRBJ2-7, is KAGVTQTPRYLIKTRGQQVTLSCSPISGHRSVSWYQQTPGQGLQFLFEYFSETQRNKGNFPGRFSGRQFSNSRSEMNVSTLELGDSALYLCASSLTGQVYEQYFGPGTRLTVT.

This chain joins TRBV4-2 and TRBJ1-5; tentative D call: TRBD1 (6 bases). The V end lost 1 base, the J end lost 0 bases, and 13 bases lay between the germline ends. Germline CDR1 reads LGHNA; CDR2 reads YNFKEQ. CDR3 size: 17 residues. The CDR3, as DNA: TGTGCCAGCAGCCAAGGGGGGGCAGGGTATAGCAATCAGCCCCAGCATTTT. It yields the protein CASSQGGAGYSNQPQHF.

The chain couples TRBV28 to TRBJ2-2; 10 nucleotides match TRBD1. The CDR3 runs to 14 residues. Germline V gene lookup returns CDR1 MDHEN and CDR2 SYDVKM. Trimming at V came to 7 bases and at J to 5 bases, leaving 4 bases not matched to a gene. The CDR3 protein is CASTSGQGTGELFF. In DNA form, the CDR3 reads TGTGCCAGCACCTCGGGACAGGGGACCGGGGAGCTGTTTTTT.

The chain carries TRBV6-1 and TRBJ2-3, with TRBD2 as a possible D gene (6 bases). Trimming left V 8 bases short and J 1 base short, with 10 bases between. From germline, CDR1 is MNHNS and CDR2 SASEGT. CDR3 size: 13 residues. The CDR3 sequence: CASVGGGTDTQYF. CDR3 nucleotides: TGTGCCAGCGTGGGGGGTGGCACAGATACGCAGTATTTT.

The chain employs TRBV5-1 and TRBJ1-3; tentatively, D is TRBD1 (5 bases). From germline, CDR1 is SGHRS and CDR2 YFSETQ. CDR3 length: 15 residues. Trimming left V 1 base short and J 0 bases short, with 8 bases between. The CDR3 loop is CASSLRDFSGNTIYF. The CDR3 DNA follows: TGCGCCAGCAGCTTGAGGGACTTCTCTGGAAACACCATATATTTT.

This rearrangement joins TRBV29-1 to TRBJ1-5; no definite D call. Germline V CDR1 and CDR2: SQVTM, ANQGSEA. The CDR3 sequence is 11 residues long. V lost 7 bases, J lost 2 bases, and 6 bases lay in between. The DNA for the CDR3 is TGCAGCGCCGGGGGCAATCAGCCCCAGCATTTT. As protein: CSAGGNQPQHF.

The table lists this clone with a count of one. V and J are TRBV4-1 and TRBJ1-2; 7 bases are shared with TRBD1. This CDR3 region has 15 residues. Germline CDR1 is MGHRA and CDR2 is YSYEKL. Trimming removed 0 bases from V and 4 bases from J; junction bases left unmatched: 5. The CDR3 sequence is CASSQEATGRYGYTF. The DNA of the CDR3 is TGCGCCAGCAGCCAAGAGGCGACAGGGCGCTATGGCTACACCTTC.

V gene TRBV18 combines with J gene TRBJ2-1, with 9 bases matching TRBD2. This CDR3 region has 16 residues. The germline gives CDR1 KGHSH, CDR2 LQKENI. V lost 2 bases to trimming and J lost 4 bases; unmatched junction nucleotides: 6. CDR3 nucleotide sequence: TGTGCCAGCTCACCATTGGCTAGCGGGGTATACAATGAGCAGTTCTTC. Its protein is CASSPLASGVYNEQFF.